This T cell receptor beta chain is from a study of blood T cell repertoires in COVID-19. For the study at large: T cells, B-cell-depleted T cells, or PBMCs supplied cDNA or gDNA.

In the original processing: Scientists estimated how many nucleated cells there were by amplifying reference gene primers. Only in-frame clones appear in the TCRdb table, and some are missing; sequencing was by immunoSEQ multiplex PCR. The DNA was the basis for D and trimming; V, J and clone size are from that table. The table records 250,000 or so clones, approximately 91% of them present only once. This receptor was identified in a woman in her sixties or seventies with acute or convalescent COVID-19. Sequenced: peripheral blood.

Here the CDR3 reads CASSYSTSRLETQYF. Written as DNA, the CDR3 is TGTGCCAGCAGTTACTCAACTAGTCGGTTGGAGACCCAGTACTTC. The chain uses TRBV6-5 and TRBJ2-5, with a weak D call TRBD2 (5 bases). In germline, CDR1 is MNHEY, CDR2 SVGAGI. The ends were cut back, 0 bases at V and 5 bases at J, with 13 bases in the middle. The CDR3 totals 15 residues.